A single sample is the source of the 27 T cell receptor beta chains below, sequenced in a study of early T cells in non-severe SARS-CoV-2 infection. TCRdb redid the calling of the 5' RACE reads with MiXCR, one entry per CDR3 protein. This repertoire shows some 66,000 distinct CDR3 sequences, approximately 12% found once; its top ten account for around 4.5%. Input material: whole blood. These receptors originate from an adult who was a healthcare worker with PCR-confirmed SARS-CoV-2 infection or an uninfected control (not recorded which).

There are many counts of this clonotype. The genes are TRBV10-3 and TRBJ2-4, with D perhaps TRBD1 (6 bases). The CDR3 totals 18 residues. Trimming pared 2 bases from V and 1 base from J, leaving 18 bases between. Germline V lookup: CDR1 ENHRY, CDR2 SYGVKD. The CDR3 here is CAISEGTPNVGAKNIQYF. The DNA of the CDR3 is TGTGCCATCAGTGAGGGGACACCGAACGTGGGGGCCAAAAACATTCAGTACTTC.

The chain is built from TRBV5-6 and TRBJ1-1; D unclear. The CDR3 sequence is 14 residues long. The germline V gene encodes CDR1 SGHDT and CDR2 YYEEEE. Trimming took off 2 bases at V and 4 bases at J, with 12 bases between the two ends. The CDR3 bases are TGTGCCAGCAGCTTAACGGGAAGAGTCACTGAAGCTTTCTTT. This translates into CASSLTGRVTEAFF. The whole variable domain, filled in from reference TRBV5-6 and TRBJ1-1, reads DAGVTQSPTHLIKTRGQQVTLRCSPKSGHDTVSWYQQALGQGPQFIFQYYEEEERQRGNFPDRFSGHQFPNYSSELNVNALLLGDSALYLCASSLTGRVTEAFFGQGTRLTVV.

The CDR3 bases are TGCGCCAGCAGCTTACGGGAGGATTACGAGCAGTACTTC. Its translation is CASSLREDYEQYF. This chain connects TRBV5-1 to TRBJ2-7; TRBD2 matches 7 bases. There are 13 residues in the CDR3. Trimming took 2 bases from V and 4 from J; bases not matched to a gene: 3. Germline assignment: CDR1 SGHRS and CDR2 YFSETQ.

This clonotype was seen only a few times. The junction does not match germline at one end; this may be a read error. The V and J genes are TRBV20-1 and TRBJ2-1, with a tentative D call TRBD2 (6 bases). Germline V lookup: CDR1 DFQATT, CDR2 SNEGSKA (reference sequence). The CDR3 has 15 residues. DNA for the CDR3: TGCAGTGCCAGAGCGCTAGCGTCTAGTTACAATGAGCAGTTCTTC. This sequence encodes CSARALASSYNEQFF.

This clonotype occurred many times. V and J are TRBV20-1 and TRBJ2-2; D is undetermined. V was pared by 0 bases and J by 7 bases, with 9 bases between. Germline CDR1 and CDR2: DFQATT and SNEGSKA (reference sequence). The CDR3 covers 13 residues. The DNA for the CDR3 is TGCAGTGCTAGAGATTTCGGCGGCGGGGAGCTGTTTTTT. This sequence encodes CSARDFGGGELFF.

This clonotype was observed at least ten times. V usage is TRBV12-3 or TRBV12-4 and J usage is TRBJ1-6, with D uncertain. The CDR3 has 14 amino acids. Trimming took off 5 bases at V and 7 bases at J, with 12 bases between the two ends. The CDR3 sequence is CASSTAAANSPLHF. DNA of the CDR3: TGTGCCAGCAGTACTGCGGCTGCAAATTCACCCCTCCACTTT.

This clonotype was found a few times. The rearrangement links TRBV7-2 to TRBJ2-6, with D unresolved. V gave up 5 bases and J gave up 0 bases, with 11 bases separating them. CDR3 size: 16 residues. Germline V gene lookup returns CDR1 SGHTA and CDR2 FQGNSA. Here the CDR3 DNA reads TGTGCCAGCAGCCCGCCCAGAATCTCTGGGGCCAACGTCCTGACTTTC. Translated: CASSPPRISGANVLTF.

The CDR3 spells CASRNREGANEQFF. The CDR3 DNA is TGTGCCAGCAGAAACCGGGAGGGGGCCAATGAGCAGTTCTTC. The chain combines TRBV2 with TRBJ2-1; TRBD2 is a possible D gene (8 bases). With 6 bases removed from V and 6 bases from J, the gap between germline ends came to 15 bases. This CDR3 has 14 residues. CDR1 is SNHLY and CDR2 is FYNNEI in the germline V gene. Full variable domain (remainder filled in from reference TRBV2 and TRBJ2-1): EPEVTQTPSHQVTQMGQEVILRCVPISNHLYFYWYRQILGQKVEFLVSFYNNEISEKSEIFDDQFSVERPDGSNFTLKIRSTKLEDSAMYFCASRNREGANEQFFGPGTRLTVL.

V gene TRBV10-3 combines with J gene TRBJ2-1; unclear D gene. Germline CDR1 is ENHRY and CDR2 is SYGVKD. This CDR3 region has 16 residues. V lost 3 bases and J lost 6, with 18 bases in between. As DNA, the CDR3 is TGTGCCATCAGTGAAGTGCGACTCCTACCGGGCAATGAGCAGTTCTTC. Translated, it gives CAISEVRLLPGNEQFF.

Ten or more counts support this clonotype. The CDR3 nucleotides read TGTGCCAGCAGTTTTTTAGGGGATACGCAGTATTTT. Its protein product is CASSFLGDTQYF. The V and J genes are TRBV28 and TRBJ2-3; D is ambiguous. V lost 3 bases and J lost 6, with 7 bases in between. The CDR3 covers 12 residues. Germline loops: CDR1 MDHEN, CDR2 SYDVKM.

Ten or more counts support this clonotype. This chain links TRBV7-2 with TRBJ1-1; D remains ambiguous. The germline CDR1 and CDR2 sequences are SGHTA and FQGNSA. Trimming left V 5 bases short and J 0 bases short, with 19 bases between. The CDR3 length is 17 residues. CDR3 nucleotides: TGTGCCAGCAGCCTAAACCCCCCTTTAGCCATGAACACTGAAGCTTTCTTT. This encodes CASSLNPPLAMNTEAFF.

This clonotype has ten or more counts. The chain carries TRBV19 and TRBJ2-5; 8 nucleotides align to TRBD2. The V gene end was trimmed by 8 bases and the J gene end by 9 bases; junction bases not matched to a gene: 14. Germline CDR1 and CDR2: LNHDA and SQIVND (reference sequence). The CDR3 runs to 14 residues. The CDR3 coding sequence is TGTGCCAGTGGGTTTTCGCGGGGGGAAGTCCCCCAGTACTTC. Translation gives CASGFSRGEVPQYF.

CDR3 sequence reads: CASRFKTGALDTGELFF. CDR3 nucleotide sequence: TGTGCCAGCCGATTCAAGACCGGGGCGCTTGACACCGGGGAGCTGTTTTTT. J is TRBJ2-2 and V is TRBV7-2; D is possibly TRBD1 or TRBD2 (5 bases each). This CDR3 has 17 residues. V dropped 8 bases and J dropped 3 bases, with 22 bases sitting between them. Germline CDR1 and CDR2: SGHTA and FQGNSA.

This clonotype was detected many times. The V gene is TRBV20-1, the J gene TRBJ2-4, with TRBD2 matching over 7 bases. Losses at the gene ends were 5 bases for V and 1 base for J; bases not matched to a gene: 8. Germline lookup yields CDR1 DFQATT and CDR2 SNEGSKA (reference sequence). This CDR3 spans 15 amino acids. The CDR3 DNA reads as TGCAGTGCTCGGGGTTCAGCGGGGGCCAAAAACATTCAGTACTTC. Its protein product is CSARGSAGAKNIQYF.

In the case of this clonotype: This sequence may be a read error, since a much larger clone differs from it by one base. This rearrangement joins TRBV20-1 to TRBJ2-7; D is perhaps TRBD1 (5 bases). CDR1 is DFQATT, CDR2 SNEGSKA, per germline (reference sequence). The CDR3 has 13 amino acids. The CDR3 spells CSARQGFSHEQYF. CDR3 DNA sequence: TGCAGTGCTAGACAGGGTTTCTCCCACGAGCAGTACTTC.

The chain is built from TRBV4-3 and TRBJ2-7; D unresolved. Germline assignment: CDR1 LGHNA and CDR2 YSLEER. CDR3 size: 15 residues. Trimming cost V 0 bases and J 0 bases, with 9 bases left between them. The CDR3 sequence: CASSQDNSVSYEQYF. The DNA of the CDR3 is TGCGCCAGCAGCCAAGATAACAGCGTCTCCTACGAGCAGTACTTC.

This clonotype occurred a few times. V and J are TRBV12-3 or TRBV12-4 and TRBJ2-5; a possible D gene is TRBD2 (7 bases). The CDR3 has 14 amino acids. The V end lost 5 bases, the J end lost 4 bases, and 14 bases lay between the germline ends. Here the CDR3 reads CASSNTGRAETQYF. Written as DNA, the CDR3 is TGTGCCAGCAGTAACACAGGGAGGGCAGAGACCCAGTACTTC.

A note on this clonotype: A read error may produce the germline difference seen at one junction end. V usage is TRBV6-2 or TRBV6-3 and J usage is TRBJ2-7, with D possibly TRBD2 on 6 matching bases. Germline loops: CDR1 MNHEY, CDR2 SVGEGT. CDR3 size: 11 residues. The CDR3 DNA follows: TGCTCGACTAGTCGGAGCTACGAGCAGTACTTC. Translating gives CSTSRSYEQYF.

J is TRBJ2-3 and V is TRBV29-1; TRBD1 is a possible D gene (6 bases). With 5 bases removed from V and 4 bases from J, the gap between germline ends came to 10 bases. This CDR3 is 12 amino acids long. In germline, CDR1 is SQVTM, CDR2 ANQGSEA. CDR3 DNA: TGCAGCGTTAGGACAGCACCAGATACGCAGTATTTT. Amino acids: CSVRTAPDTQYF.

This chain uses TRBV7-6 with TRBJ2-2; either TRBD1 or TRBD2 may fit D (5 bases each). In germline, CDR1 is SGHVS, CDR2 FNYEAQ. With 1 base removed from V and 7 bases from J, the gap between germline ends came to 7 bases. The CDR3 is 13 residues long. This CDR3 reads CASSLGGDGELFF. In DNA form, the CDR3 reads TGTGCCAGCAGCTTAGGAGGGGACGGGGAGCTGTTTTTT.

This clonotype was detected many times. The chain is built from TRBV12-3 or TRBV12-4 and TRBJ1-1; D uncertain. The V end was cut by 3 bases, the J end by 8 bases, with 10 bases between. The CDR3 has 12 residues. The CDR3: CASSLMRAEAFF. The CDR3 bases are TGTGCCAGCAGTTTGATGCGGGCCGAAGCTTTCTTT.

This clonotype showed up just a few times. The genes are TRBV28 and TRBJ1-4; D possibly corresponds to TRBD1 (5 bases). V gave up 11 bases and J gave up 5 bases, with 15 bases separating them. CDR3 length: 13 amino acids. Germline values: CDR1 MDHEN, CDR2 SYDVKM. The CDR3 reads CAVREGPNEKLFF. The DNA for the CDR3 is TGTGCCGTCCGGGAGGGACCCAATGAAAAACTGTTTTTT.

The rearrangement joins TRBV29-1 to TRBJ1-1; D is undetermined. The CDR3 spans 12 residues. With 7 bases removed from V and 2 bases from J, the gap between germline ends came to 11 bases. Per the germline V gene, CDR1 is SQVTM and CDR2 is ANQGSEA. CDR3 sequence: CSADSDNTEAFF. CDR3 coding DNA: TGCAGCGCCGACTCGGATAACACTGAAGCTTTCTTT.

The rearrangement uses TRBV7-2 and TRBJ1-1, with 7 bases aligning to TRBD1. Germline loops: CDR1 SGHTA, CDR2 FQGNSA. The CDR3 sequence is 15 residues long. J gave up 8 bases and V 6 bases, and 15 bases lay outside the gene matches. The CDR3 DNA follows: TGTGCCAGCAGTCCGACCGCCGGGACAGAATCCGAAGCTTTCTTT. Protein sequence: CASSPTAGTESEAFF.

This clonotype was observed many times. This chain links TRBV27 with TRBJ2-5, with TRBD2 matching over 12 bases. The J segment lost 5 bases and the V segment lost 5 bases, leaving 6 bases of the junction unmatched. Germline CDR1 MNHEY, CDR2 SMNVEV (reference sequence). The CDR3 consists of 15 residues. The CDR3 sequence is CASSPSGGARETQYF. Written as DNA, the CDR3 is TGTGCCAGCAGTCCTAGCGGGGGGGCCCGCGAGACCCAGTACTTC.

This clonotype was counted between two and nine times. V and J are TRBV20-1 and TRBJ2-5, with D perhaps TRBD1 (5 bases). CDR1 DFQATT and CDR2 SNEGSKA come from the germline V gene (reference sequence). The CDR3 length is 15 residues. Trimming removed 6 bases at V and 5 bases at J, with 22 bases between. The CDR3 here is CSATRQPGSWETQYF. In DNA, the CDR3 is TGCAGTGCCACCAGACAGCCTGGGTCTTGGGAGACCCAGTACTTC.

This clonotype came up a few times. The CDR3 here is CASKTIDRDYGYTF. The CDR3 nucleotides are TGTGCCAGCAAAACGATCGACAGAGACTATGGCTACACCTTC. The V gene is TRBV6-5, the J gene TRBJ1-2, with TRBD1 as a possible D gene (5 bases). The V gene's germline CDR1 is MNHEY and CDR2 SVGAGI. The V end lost 7 bases, the J end lost 3 bases, and 15 bases lay between the germline ends. The CDR3 totals 14 residues.